This TCR beta chain was identified in a study of technical replicates of blood from several donors. Generated by immunoSEQ multiplex PCR, the TCRdb table keeps only in-frame clones and is missing some. This sample carries over 65,000 clones, roughly 94% of them seen once, and the ten largest clones take 0.26%. The CDR3 is 18 residues long. Germline values: CDR1 SGDLS, CDR2 YYNGEE. Trimming at V came to 1 base and at J to 4 bases, leaving 11 bases not matched to a gene. This chain links TRBV9 with TRBJ1-3; 10 bases line up with TRBD1. This sequence originates from a human donor in good health. The sample consisted of T cells isolated from PBMCs. CDR3 sequence reads: CASSVNPSGQGSGNTIYF. The CDR3 region has the DNA TGTGCCAGCAGCGTAAACCCCTCGGGACAGGGGTCAGGAAACACCATATATTTT.